This T cell receptor (beta chain) was documented in a study of identical twins. Study-level findings and limits: Excess sharing between twins was weaker in beta out-of-frame sequences. Invariant cells of the MAIT and iNKT types might have partly distorted the zero-insertion analyses.

This clonotype is a singleton in its sample. As yet, its antigen is unknown. Template switching added a universal primer site; cDNA carried unique molecular identifiers. TCRdb re-called the 5' RACE reads through MiXCR, storing one row per CDR3 protein. The table shows 500,000 to 650,000 distinct CDR3 sequences, with 20% to 25% occurring only once. These data also featured in a second study, about yellow fever vaccine responses in identical twins.

Sequenced: CD4+ T cells sorted from blood. The sequence was obtained from a young woman in good health.

This chain's CDR3 is CSANMVGRPPYNEQFF. CDR3 nucleotide sequence: TGCAGTGCGAATATGGTCGGCAGGCCTCCTTACAATGAGCAGTTCTTC. The gene calls are TRBV20-1 and TRBJ2-1, with no clear D. This CDR3 region has 16 residues. The germline V gene has CDR1 DFQATT and CDR2 SNEGSKA (reference sequence). V was shortened by 6 bases and J by 4 bases, with 22 bases between the two germline ends.